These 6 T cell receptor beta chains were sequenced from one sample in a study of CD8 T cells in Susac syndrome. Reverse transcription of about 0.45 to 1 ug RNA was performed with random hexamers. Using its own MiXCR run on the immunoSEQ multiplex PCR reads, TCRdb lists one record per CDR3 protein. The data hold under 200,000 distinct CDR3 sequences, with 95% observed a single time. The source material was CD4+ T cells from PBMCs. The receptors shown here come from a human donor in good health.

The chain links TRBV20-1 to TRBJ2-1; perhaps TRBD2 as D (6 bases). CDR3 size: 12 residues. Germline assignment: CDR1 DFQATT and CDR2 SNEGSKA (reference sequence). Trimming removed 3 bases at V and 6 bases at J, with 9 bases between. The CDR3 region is CSASGRSNEQFF. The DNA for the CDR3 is TGCAGTGCTAGTGGGAGGTCCAATGAGCAGTTCTTC.

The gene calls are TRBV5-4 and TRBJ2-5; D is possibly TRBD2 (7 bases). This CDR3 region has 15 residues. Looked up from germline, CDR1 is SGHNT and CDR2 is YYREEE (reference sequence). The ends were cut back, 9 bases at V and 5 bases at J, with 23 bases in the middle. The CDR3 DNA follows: TGTGCCACCAAGCTTATGGGGGGGCGCCGGGAGACCCAGTACTTC. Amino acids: CATKLMGGRRETQYF.

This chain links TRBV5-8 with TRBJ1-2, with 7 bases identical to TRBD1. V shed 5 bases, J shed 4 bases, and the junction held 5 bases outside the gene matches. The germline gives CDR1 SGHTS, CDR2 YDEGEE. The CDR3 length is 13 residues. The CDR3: CASRDRARYGYTF. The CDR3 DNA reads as TGTGCCAGCAGAGACAGGGCTCGCTATGGCTACACCTTC.

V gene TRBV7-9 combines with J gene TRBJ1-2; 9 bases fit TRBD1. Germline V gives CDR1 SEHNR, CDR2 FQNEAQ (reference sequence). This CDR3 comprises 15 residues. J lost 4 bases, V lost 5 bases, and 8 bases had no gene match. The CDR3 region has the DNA TGTGCCAGCAGCGGCCCCGACAGGGGGTTCTATGGCTACACCTTC. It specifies CASSGPDRGFYGYTF.

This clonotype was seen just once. CDR3 DNA: TGCAGTGCTAGCCCTAGGACAGGGCCCACGAACACTGAAGCTTTCTTT. It encodes CSASPRTGPTNTEAFF. V is TRBV20-1 and J is TRBJ1-1; 8 nucleotides agree with TRBD1. The germline gives CDR1 DFQATT, CDR2 SNEGSKA (reference sequence). The CDR3 length is 16 residues. The junction had 10 bases not matched to a gene; V was cut back by 3 bases and J by 1 base.

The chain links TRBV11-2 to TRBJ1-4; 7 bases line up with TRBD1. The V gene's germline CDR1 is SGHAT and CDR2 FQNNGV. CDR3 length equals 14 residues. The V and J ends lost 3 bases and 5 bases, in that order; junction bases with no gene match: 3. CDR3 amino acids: CASSFGQENEKLFF. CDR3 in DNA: TGTGCCAGCAGCTTCGGACAGGAAAATGAAAAACTGTTTTTT.